This TCR beta chain emerged from a study of blood T cell repertoires in COVID-19. Study summary: The study drew acute and convalescent COVID-19 samples from the United States, Italy and Spain. Nucleic acid was either cDNA or gDNA, and it came from T cells, B-cell-depleted T cells, or PBMCs.

The repertoire was sequenced with immunoSEQ multiplex PCR; TCRdb's copy has only in-frame clones and lacks some. This sample has under 200,000 clones; roughly 87% occur once, and the top ten carry 3.9%. Sequences were obtained from peripheral blood. This TCR was recovered from a woman aged 55-70 years who had recovered from COVID-19.

CDR3 region: CSVPEAETQYF. The CDR3 nucleotides are TGCAGTGTCCCGGAGGCGGAGACCCAGTACTTC. This rearrangement joins TRBV20-1 to TRBJ2-5, with a weak D call TRBD2 (5 bases). The CDR3 spans 11 residues. The ends were cut back, 7 bases at V and 5 bases at J, with 11 bases in the middle. Germline lookup yields CDR1 DFQATT and CDR2 SNEGSKA (reference sequence).